These 9 T cell receptor beta chains were all obtained from the same sample, sequenced in a study of long-term antiretroviral therapy in people with HIV. The immunoSEQ assay was v3.0, run at survey level. Using immunoSEQ multiplex PCR, the repertoire was profiled, and TCRdb retains in-frame clones only, with some absent. The sample holds roughly 28,000 clones; around 90% are singletons and the top ten take about 4.3%. This material consisted of unsorted PBMCs, taken 5.2 years after starting antiretroviral therapy. These receptors were obtained from a middle-aged woman with HIV.

This clone turned up a few times. This chain connects TRBV7-9 to TRBJ2-3; D gene uncertain. Germline CDR1 and CDR2: SEHNR and FQNEAQ (reference sequence). Trimming shortened V by 1 base and J by 3 bases, and 11 bases separated the two germline ends. The CDR3 consists of 15 residues. This CDR3 is CASSLVAAPTDTQYF. CDR3 coding DNA: TGTGCCAGCAGCTTAGTGGCAGCTCCTACAGATACGCAGTATTTT. Full variable domain (missing parts from reference TRBV7-9 and TRBJ2-3): DTGVSQNPRHKITKRGQNVTFRCDPISEHNRLYWYRQTLGQGPEFLTYFQNEAQLEKSRLLSDRFSAERPKGSFSTLEIQRTEQGDSAMYLCASSLVAAPTDTQYFGPGTRLTVL.

The chain employs TRBV29-1 and TRBJ2-7; no clear D. The V gene's germline CDR1 is SQVTM and CDR2 ANQGSEA. V was cut by 4 bases and J by 5 bases, with 12 bases left in between. The CDR3 sequence is 12 residues long. In DNA, the CDR3 is TGCAGCGTTGGCAAGGGTAGTGACGAGCAGTACTTC. The encoded protein is CSVGKGSDEQYF.

The chain carries TRBV2 and TRBJ2-1, with TRBD1 identical over 10 bases. There are 16 residues in the CDR3. Losses at the gene ends were 7 bases for V and 2 bases for J; bases not matched to a gene: 8. CDR1 is SNHLY, CDR2 FYNNEI, per germline. Here the CDR3 reads CASMSGGTGAYNEQFF. CDR3 DNA sequence: TGTGCCAGCATGAGTGGCGGGACAGGGGCCTACAATGAGCAGTTCTTC.

The chain links TRBV5-1 to TRBJ2-7, with 14 bases fitting TRBD2. Per germline, CDR1 SGHRS and CDR2 YFSETQ. The V gene end was trimmed by 3 bases and the J gene end by 6 bases; junction bases not matched to a gene: 8. This CDR3 is built from 16 residues. This CDR3 is CASSSTSGRAAGEQYF. The CDR3 coding sequence is TGCGCCAGCAGCTCGACTAGCGGGAGGGCCGCGGGCGAGCAGTACTTC.

This chain links TRBV25-1 with TRBJ2-7; D is unclear. The germline V gene has CDR1 MGHDK and CDR2 SYGVNS. V lost 2 bases and J lost 4, with 6 bases in between. The CDR3 consists of 12 residues. The CDR3 protein is CASSEDMYEQYF. In DNA, the CDR3 is TGTGCCAGCAGTGAAGACATGTACGAGCAGTACTTC.

The chain joins TRBV19 to TRBJ2-5; no reliable D call. In germline, CDR1 is LNHDA, CDR2 SQIVND (reference sequence). CDR3 size: 17 residues. Trimming took 0 bases from V and 5 from J, leaving 19 bases between them. The CDR3, as DNA: TGTGCCAGTAGTATAGATTGGGTGGCAGCCGAGGTGGAGACCCAGTACTTC. Translation: CASSIDWVAAEVETQYF.

The V call is TRBV18, the J call TRBJ1-4, with D perhaps TRBD1 (5 bases). This CDR3 comprises 18 residues. Trimming pared 2 bases from V and 2 bases from J, leaving 18 bases between. The germline V gene encodes CDR1 KGHSH and CDR2 LQKENI. The CDR3 is CASSPRGPGPSTNEKLFF. The CDR3 region has the DNA TGTGCCAGCTCACCAAGGGGCCCCGGCCCCTCGACTAATGAAAAACTGTTTTTT.

This rearrangement joins TRBV6-5 to TRBJ2-1; D remains ambiguous. The CDR3 totals 16 residues. CDR1 is MNHEY, CDR2 SVGAGI, per germline. V shed 2 bases and J shed 1 base, with 12 bases lying between them. In DNA, the CDR3 is TGTGCCAGCAGTTACACCTCAAGGGCATCCTACAATGAGCAGTTCTTC. This gives the protein CASSYTSRASYNEQFF.

The CDR3 DNA sequence: TGTGCCAGCTCACCACCGGGGACAGTCGAGACCCAGTACTTC. Translation gives CASSPPGTVETQYF. J is TRBJ2-5 and V is TRBV18; 7 positions match TRBD1. Germline CDR1 and CDR2: KGHSH and LQKENI. The V gene end was trimmed by 0 bases and the J gene end by 5 bases; junction bases not matched to a gene: 3. The CDR3 extends over 14 amino acids.